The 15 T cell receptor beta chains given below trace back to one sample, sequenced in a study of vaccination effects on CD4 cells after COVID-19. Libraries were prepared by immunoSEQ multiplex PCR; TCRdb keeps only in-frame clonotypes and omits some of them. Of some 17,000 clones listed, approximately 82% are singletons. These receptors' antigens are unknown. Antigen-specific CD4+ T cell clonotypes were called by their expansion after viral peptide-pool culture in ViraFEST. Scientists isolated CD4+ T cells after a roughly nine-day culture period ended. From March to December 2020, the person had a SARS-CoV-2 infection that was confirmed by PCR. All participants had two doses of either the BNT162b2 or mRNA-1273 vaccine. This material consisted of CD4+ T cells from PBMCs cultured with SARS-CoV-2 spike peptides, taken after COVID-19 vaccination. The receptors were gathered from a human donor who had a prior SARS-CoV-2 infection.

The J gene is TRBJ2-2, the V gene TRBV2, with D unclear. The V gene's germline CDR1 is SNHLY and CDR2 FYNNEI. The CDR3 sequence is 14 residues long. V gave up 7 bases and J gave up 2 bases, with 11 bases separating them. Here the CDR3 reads CASILEVNTGELFF. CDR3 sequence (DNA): TGTGCCAGCATTCTGGAAGTAAACACCGGGGAGCTGTTTTTT.

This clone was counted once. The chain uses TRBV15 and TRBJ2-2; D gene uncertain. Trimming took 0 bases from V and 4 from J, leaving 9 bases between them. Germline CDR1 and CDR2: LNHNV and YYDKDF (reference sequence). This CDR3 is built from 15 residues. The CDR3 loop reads CATSRDSPFTGELFF. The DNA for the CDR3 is TGTGCCACCAGCAGAGATTCCCCATTCACCGGGGAGCTGTTTTTT.

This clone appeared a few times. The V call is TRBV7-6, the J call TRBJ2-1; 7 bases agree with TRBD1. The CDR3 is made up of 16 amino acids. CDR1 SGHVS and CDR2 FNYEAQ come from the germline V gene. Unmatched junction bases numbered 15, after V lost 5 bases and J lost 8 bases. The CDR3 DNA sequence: TGTGCCAGCAGCCCCAGAGGGGGCTACGGGGTATATGAGCAGTTCTTC. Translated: CASSPRGGYGVYEQFF. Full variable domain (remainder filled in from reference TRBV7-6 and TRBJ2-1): GAGVSQSPRYKVTKRGQDVALRCDPISGHVSLYWYRQALGQGPEFLTYFNYEAQQDKSGLPNDRFSAERPEGSISTLTIQRTEQRDSAMYRCASSPRGGYGVYEQFFGPGTRLTVL.

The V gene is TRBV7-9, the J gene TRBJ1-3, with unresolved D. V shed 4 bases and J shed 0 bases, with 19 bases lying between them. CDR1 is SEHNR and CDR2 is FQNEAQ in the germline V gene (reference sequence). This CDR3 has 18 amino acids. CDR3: CASSYIFLGKSSGNTIYF. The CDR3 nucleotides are TGTGCCAGCAGCTATATCTTTCTAGGAAAAAGCTCTGGAAACACCATATATTTT.

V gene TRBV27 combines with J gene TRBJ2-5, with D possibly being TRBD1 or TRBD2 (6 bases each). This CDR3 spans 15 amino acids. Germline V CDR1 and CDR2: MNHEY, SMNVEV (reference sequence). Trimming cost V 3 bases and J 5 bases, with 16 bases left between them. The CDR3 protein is CASSFVGGEGETQYF. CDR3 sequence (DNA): TGTGCCAGCAGTTTCGTGGGGGGCGAGGGGGAGACCCAGTACTTC.

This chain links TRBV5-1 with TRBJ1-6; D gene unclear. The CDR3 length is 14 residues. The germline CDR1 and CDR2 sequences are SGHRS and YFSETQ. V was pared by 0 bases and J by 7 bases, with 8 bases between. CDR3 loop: CASSLVQPNSPLHF. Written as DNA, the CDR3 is TGCGCCAGCAGCTTGGTACAGCCAAATTCACCCCTCCACTTT.

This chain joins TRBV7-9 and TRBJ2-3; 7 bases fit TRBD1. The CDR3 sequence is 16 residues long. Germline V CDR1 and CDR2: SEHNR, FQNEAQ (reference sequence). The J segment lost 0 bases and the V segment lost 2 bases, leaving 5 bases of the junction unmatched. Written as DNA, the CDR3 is TGTGCCAGCAGCTTATGGTCGACAGGGAGCACAGATACGCAGTATTTT. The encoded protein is CASSLWSTGSTDTQYF.

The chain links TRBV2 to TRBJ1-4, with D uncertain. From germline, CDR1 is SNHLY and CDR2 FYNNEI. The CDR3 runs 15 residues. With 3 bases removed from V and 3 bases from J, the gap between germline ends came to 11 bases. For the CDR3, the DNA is TGTGCCAGCAGTGAGCAGAGTTTCCCTAATGAAAAACTGTTTTTT. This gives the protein CASSEQSFPNEKLFF.

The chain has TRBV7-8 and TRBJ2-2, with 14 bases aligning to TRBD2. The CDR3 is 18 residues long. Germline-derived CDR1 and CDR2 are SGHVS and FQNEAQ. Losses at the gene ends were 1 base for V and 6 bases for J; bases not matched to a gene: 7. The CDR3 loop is CASSLGGLAGALAGELFF. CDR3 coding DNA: TGTGCCAGCAGCTTAGGGGGACTAGCGGGAGCCCTCGCCGGGGAGCTGTTTTTT.

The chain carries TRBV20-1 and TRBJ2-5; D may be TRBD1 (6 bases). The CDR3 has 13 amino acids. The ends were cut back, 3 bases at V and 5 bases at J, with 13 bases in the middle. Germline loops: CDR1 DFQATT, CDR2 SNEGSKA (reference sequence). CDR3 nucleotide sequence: TGCAGTGCTAGTCAAGGGGGTACGGAGACCCAGTACTTC. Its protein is CSASQGGTETQYF.

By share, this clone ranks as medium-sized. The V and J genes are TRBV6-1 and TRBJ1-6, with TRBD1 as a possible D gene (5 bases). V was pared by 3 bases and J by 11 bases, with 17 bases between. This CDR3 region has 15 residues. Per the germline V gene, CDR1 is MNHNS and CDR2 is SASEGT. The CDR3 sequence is CASSEQTKGTTPLHF. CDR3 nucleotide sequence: TGTGCCAGCAGTGAGCAGACAAAAGGGACGACACCCCTCCACTTT.

Written as DNA, the CDR3 is TGTGCCAGCAGCTTAGAAGGGGAGTCTGGCTACACCTTC. It codes for CASSLEGESGYTF. The chain has TRBV7-9 and TRBJ1-2; a weak D match, TRBD1 (5 bases). V was cut by 1 base and J by 7 bases, with 10 bases left in between. The length of the CDR3 is 13 residues. Looked up from germline, CDR1 is SEHNR and CDR2 is FQNEAQ (reference sequence).

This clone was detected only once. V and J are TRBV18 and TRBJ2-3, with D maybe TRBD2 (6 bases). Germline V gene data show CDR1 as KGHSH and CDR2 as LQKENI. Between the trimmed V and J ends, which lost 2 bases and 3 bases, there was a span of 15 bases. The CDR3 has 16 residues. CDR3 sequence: CASSPIRRGATDTQYF. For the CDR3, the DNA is TGTGCCAGCTCACCAATTAGGAGGGGTGCAACAGATACGCAGTATTTT.

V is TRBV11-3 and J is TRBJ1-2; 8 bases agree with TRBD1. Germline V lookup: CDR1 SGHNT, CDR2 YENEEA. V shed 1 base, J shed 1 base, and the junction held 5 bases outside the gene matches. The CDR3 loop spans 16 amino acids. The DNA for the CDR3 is TGTGCCAGCAGCTTAGCCCGAGGACAGGGTAACTATGGCTACACCTTC. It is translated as CASSLARGQGNYGYTF.

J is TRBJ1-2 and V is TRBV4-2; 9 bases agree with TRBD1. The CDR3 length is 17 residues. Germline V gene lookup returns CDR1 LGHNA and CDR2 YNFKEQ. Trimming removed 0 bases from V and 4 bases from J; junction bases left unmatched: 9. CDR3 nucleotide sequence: TGTGCCAGCAGCCAAGAAGGCGCGGACAGGGGATCCTATGGCTACACCTTC. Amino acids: CASSQEGADRGSYGYTF.